The present entry profiles one T cell receptor (beta chain) with its context. No antigen is known for it. Investigators made cDNA in eight separate reactions per sample. Reanalyzing the 5' RACE reads, TCRdb keeps one entry per CDR3 protein, without DNA. The sample's table shows around 190,000 distinct CDR3 sequences. This sample is part of a study of monozygotic twins with inflammatory bowel disease. Study conclusions and caveats: T cell subtypes were not distinguishable in this analysis. With others, IBD patients shared fewer clonotypes than healthy twins did, especially with disease activity.

The CDR3 loop spans 11 amino acids. CDR1 SGHDT and CDR2 YYEEEE come from the germline V gene. The clonotype originates from a human donor with ulcerative colitis or Crohn's disease, or a healthy co-twin of an affected twin (not recorded which). Material for sequencing was blood. The chain joins TRBV5-6 to TRBJ2-7; TCRdb returns TRBD2, unconfirmable since there is no DNA. CDR3: CASKVGDEQYF.